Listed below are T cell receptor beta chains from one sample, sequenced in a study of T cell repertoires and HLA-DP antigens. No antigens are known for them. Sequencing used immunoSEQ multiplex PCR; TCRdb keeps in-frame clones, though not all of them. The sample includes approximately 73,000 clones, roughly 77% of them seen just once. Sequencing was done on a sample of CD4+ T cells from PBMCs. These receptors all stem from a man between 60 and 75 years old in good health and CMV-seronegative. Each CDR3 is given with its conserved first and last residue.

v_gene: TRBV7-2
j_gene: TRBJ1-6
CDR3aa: CASSFGGGSLNNSPLHF

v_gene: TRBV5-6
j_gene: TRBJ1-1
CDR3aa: CASSLGTGLYAFF

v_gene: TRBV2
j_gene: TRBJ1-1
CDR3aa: CASSVWTANTEAFF

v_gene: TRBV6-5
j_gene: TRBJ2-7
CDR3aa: CATRRDREGYEQYF

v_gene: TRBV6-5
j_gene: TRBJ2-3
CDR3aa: CASSYGQNTDTQYF

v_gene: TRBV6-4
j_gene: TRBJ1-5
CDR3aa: CASTGANQPQHF

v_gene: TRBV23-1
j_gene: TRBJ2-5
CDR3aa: CASSPGLAGGETQYF

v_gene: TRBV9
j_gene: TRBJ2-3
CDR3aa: CASSVDVFSGDTQYF

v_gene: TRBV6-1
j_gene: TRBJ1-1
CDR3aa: CASSDRRDRTEAFF

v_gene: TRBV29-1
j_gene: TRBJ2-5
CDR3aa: CSAKTPRETQYF

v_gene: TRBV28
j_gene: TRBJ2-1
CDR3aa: CASSGTSVGEQFF

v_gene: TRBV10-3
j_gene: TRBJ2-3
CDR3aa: CAIKGQGTDTQYF

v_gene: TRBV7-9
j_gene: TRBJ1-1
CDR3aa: CASSLIPGGPEAFF

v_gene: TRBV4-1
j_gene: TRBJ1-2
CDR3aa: CASSREQGYGYTF

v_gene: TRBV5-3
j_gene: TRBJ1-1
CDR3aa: CARSLAFGEANTEAFF

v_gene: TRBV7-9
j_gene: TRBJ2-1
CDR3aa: CASSLEGVSEQFF

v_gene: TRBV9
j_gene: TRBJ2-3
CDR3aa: CASSAAGLARVADTQYF

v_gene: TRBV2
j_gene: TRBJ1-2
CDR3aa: CASSEWGFYGYTF

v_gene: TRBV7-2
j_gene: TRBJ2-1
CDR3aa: CASNGLAGVNEQFF

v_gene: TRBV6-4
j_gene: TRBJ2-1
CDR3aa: CASSIELGDEQFF